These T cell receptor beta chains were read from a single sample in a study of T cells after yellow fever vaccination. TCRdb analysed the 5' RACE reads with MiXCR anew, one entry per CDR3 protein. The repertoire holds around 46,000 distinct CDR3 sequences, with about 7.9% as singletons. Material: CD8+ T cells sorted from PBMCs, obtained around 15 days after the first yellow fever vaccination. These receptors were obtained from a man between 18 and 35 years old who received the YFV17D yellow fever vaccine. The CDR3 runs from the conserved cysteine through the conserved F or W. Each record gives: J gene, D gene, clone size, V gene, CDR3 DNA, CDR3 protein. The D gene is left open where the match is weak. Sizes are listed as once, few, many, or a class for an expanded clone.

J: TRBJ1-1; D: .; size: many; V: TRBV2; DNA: TGTGCCAGCAGTGATAGAGCTTTCTTT; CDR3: CASSDRAFF
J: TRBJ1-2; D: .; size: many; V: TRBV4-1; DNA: TGCGCCAGCAGCCAAGAATCCGGGTATGGCTACACCTTC; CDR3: CASSQESGYGYTF
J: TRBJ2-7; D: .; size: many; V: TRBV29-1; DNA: TGCAGCGTTGAAGGGGGGGACCTCTACGAGCAGTACTTC; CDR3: CSVEGGDLYEQYF
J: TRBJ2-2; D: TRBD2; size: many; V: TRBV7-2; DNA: TGTGCCAGCAGCTTTGGTATTAGCGGGTACACCGGGGAGCTGTTTTTT; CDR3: CASSFGISGYTGELFF
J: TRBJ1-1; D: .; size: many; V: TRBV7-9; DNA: TGTGCCAGCAGCTCGGCGGTAGCCCTGGAAGCTTTCTTT; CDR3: CASSSAVALEAFF
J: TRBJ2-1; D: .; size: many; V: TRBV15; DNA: TGTGCCACCAGCAGAGAAGGACTGGCAAACAATGAGCAGTTCTTC; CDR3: CATSREGLANNEQFF
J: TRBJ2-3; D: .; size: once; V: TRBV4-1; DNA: TGCGCCAGCAGCCAAGTGGGGCTGGGGGCGCAGTATTTT; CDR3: CASSQVGLGAQYF
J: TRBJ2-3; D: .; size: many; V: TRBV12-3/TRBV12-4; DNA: TGTGCCAGCAGTAGGGGACCTTACACAGATACGCAGTATTTT; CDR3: CASSRGPYTDTQYF
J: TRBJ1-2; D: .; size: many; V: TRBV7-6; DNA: TGTGCCAGCAGCTCCAGGGAGACCTATGGCTACACCTTC; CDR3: CASSSRETYGYTF
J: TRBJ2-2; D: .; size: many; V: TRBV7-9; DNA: TGTGCCAGCAGCCCAGATATGAACGCCGGGGAGCTGTTTTTT; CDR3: CASSPDMNAGELFF
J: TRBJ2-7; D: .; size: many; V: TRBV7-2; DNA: TGTGCCAGCAGCTTATACGGCGGACCGTTCTACGAGCAGTACTTC; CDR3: CASSLYGGPFYEQYF
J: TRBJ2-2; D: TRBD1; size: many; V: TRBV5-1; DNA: TGCGCCAGCAGCTCCTACAGGGGCTCCGGGGAGCTGTTTTTT; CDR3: CASSSYRGSGELFF
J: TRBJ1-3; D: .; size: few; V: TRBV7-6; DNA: TGTGCCAGCAGCTTAGGTCCCTCCTCTGGAAACACCATATATTTT; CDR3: CASSLGPSSGNTIYF
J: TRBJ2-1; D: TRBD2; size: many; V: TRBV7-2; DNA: TGTGCCAGCAGCTTAGTACTAGCGGATGATGAGCAGTTCTTC; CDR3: CASSLVLADDEQFF
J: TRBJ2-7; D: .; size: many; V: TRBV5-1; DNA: TGCGCCAGCAGTACCCGAGCGGGCCCCTACGAGCAGTACTTC; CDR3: CASSTRAGPYEQYF
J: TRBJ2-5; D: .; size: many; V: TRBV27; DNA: TGTGCCAGCAGTTTTTCGCAGACGGAGACCCAGTACTTC; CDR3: CASSFSQTETQYF
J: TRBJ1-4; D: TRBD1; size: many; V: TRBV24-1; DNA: TGTGCCACCAGTGACCAGACAGGGGTGGATGAAAAACTGTTTTTT; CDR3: CATSDQTGVDEKLFF
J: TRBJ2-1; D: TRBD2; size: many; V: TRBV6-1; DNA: TGTGCCAGCGCCGTAGCGGGGGGCTACAATGAGCAGTTCTTC; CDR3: CASAVAGGYNEQFF
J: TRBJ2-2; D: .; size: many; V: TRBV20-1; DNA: TGCAGCTCGGGTACTAGGAAAATAACCGGGGAGCTGTTTTTT; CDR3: CSSGTRKITGELFF
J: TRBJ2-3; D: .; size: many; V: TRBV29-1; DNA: TGCAGCGTTGAGGGCAGATTACTCACAGATACGCAGTATTTT; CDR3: CSVEGRLLTDTQYF
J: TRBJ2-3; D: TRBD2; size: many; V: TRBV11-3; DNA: TGTGCCAGCAGCCAAGGGACTAGCGCAGATACGCAGTATTTT; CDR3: CASSQGTSADTQYF
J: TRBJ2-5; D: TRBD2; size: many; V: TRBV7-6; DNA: TGTGCCAGCAGCTTAAGAGCGGGGGCTAGGGGAGAGACCCAGTACTTC; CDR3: CASSLRAGARGETQYF